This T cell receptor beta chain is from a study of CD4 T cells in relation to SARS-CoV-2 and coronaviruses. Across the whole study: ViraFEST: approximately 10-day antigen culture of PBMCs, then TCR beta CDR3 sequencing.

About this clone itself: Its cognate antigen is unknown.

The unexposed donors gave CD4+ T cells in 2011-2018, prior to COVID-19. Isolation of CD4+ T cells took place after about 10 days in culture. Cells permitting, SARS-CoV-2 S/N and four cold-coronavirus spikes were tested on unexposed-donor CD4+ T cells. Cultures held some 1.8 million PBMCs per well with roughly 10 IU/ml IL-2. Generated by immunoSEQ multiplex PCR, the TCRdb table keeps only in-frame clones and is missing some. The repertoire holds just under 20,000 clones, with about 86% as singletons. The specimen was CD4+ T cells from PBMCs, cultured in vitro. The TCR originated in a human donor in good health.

CDR3 loop: CASSHGTGGIVGYTF. Here the CDR3 DNA reads TGCGCCAGCAGCCATGGGACAGGGGGGATTGTAGGCTACACCTTC. The chain recombines TRBV4-1 with TRBJ1-2; 11 positions match TRBD1. The germline gives CDR1 MGHRA, CDR2 YSYEKL. The CDR3 sequence is 15 residues long. V trimming: 3 bases; J trimming: 8 bases; junction bases outside the gene matches: 8.